The entry below describes one T cell receptor (beta chain). This record belongs to a study of blood T cell repertoires in COVID-19. Study at large: Sources were T cells, B-cell-depleted T cells, or PBMCs; the material itself was cDNA or gDNA.

From germline, CDR1 is SGHRS and CDR2 YFSETQ. Germline trimming cut 2 bases from V and 4 bases from J; bases unmatched to any gene: 5. This CDR3 is 15 amino acids long. The method was immunoSEQ multiplex PCR; TCRdb's version includes in-frame clones alone and lacks a portion of them. The data show approximately 230,000 clones, approximately 82% seen once. Adults between roughly 18 and 89 years of age took part from fewer than 30 US areas. Participants reported their clinical history, and cohort assignment relied on those reports. The study counted Cohort 3 donors as recovered given two negative PCRs, clearance, or symptom resolution.

The J gene is TRBJ2-5, the V gene TRBV5-1; 10 bases fit TRBD1. The receptor's source is a man aged 35 to 55 who had recovered from COVID-19. The sequencing sample was made of PBMCs or T cells enriched from blood (not recorded which). The CDR3 sequence: CASSLGTGEGETQYF. In nucleotides, the CDR3 is TGCGCCAGCAGCTTAGGGACAGGGGAAGGAGAGACCCAGTACTTC. The complete variable domain, with remaining parts taken from reference TRBV5-1 and TRBJ2-5, reads KAGVTQTPRYLIKTRGQQVTLSCSPISGHRSVSWYQQTPGQGLQFLFEYFSETQRNKGNFPGRFSGRQFSNSRSEMNVSTLELGDSALYLCASSLGTGEGETQYFGPGTRLLVL.